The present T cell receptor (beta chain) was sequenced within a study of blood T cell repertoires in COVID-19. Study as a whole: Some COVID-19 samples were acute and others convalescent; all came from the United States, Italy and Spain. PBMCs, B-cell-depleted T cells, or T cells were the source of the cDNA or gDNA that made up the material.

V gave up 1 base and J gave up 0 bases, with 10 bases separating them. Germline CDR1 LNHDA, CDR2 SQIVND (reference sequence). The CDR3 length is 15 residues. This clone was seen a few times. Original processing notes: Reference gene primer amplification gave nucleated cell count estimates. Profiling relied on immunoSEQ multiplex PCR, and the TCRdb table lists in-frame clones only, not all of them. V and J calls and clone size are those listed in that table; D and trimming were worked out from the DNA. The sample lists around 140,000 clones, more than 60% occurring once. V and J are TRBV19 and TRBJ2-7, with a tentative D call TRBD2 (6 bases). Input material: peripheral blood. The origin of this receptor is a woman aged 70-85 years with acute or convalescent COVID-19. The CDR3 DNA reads TGTGCCAGTAGTATAGTGGGCGGGACCTCCTACGAGCAGTACTTC. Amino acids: CASSIVGGTSYEQYF.